The clone carrying this T cell receptor (beta chain) was seen more than once but under ten times. The data derive from a study of blood T cell repertoires in COVID-19. The wider study: In each case, the material was cDNA or gDNA derived from T cells, B-cell-depleted T cells, or PBMCs.

Original processing methods: Counts of nucleated cells, estimated from reference gene primer amplification, were obtained. Only in-frame clones appear in the TCRdb table, and some are missing; sequencing was by immunoSEQ multiplex PCR. The DNA was the basis for D and trimming; V, J and clone size are from that table. Among 80,000 or so clones listed, about 86% were seen once. The CDR3 is 14 amino acids. J lost 3 bases, V lost 1 base, and 4 bases had no gene match. Germline V gene data show CDR1 as SQVTM and CDR2 as ANQGSEA. The TCR originated in a human donor in a cohort sampled during active COVID-19. The genes are TRBV29-1 and TRBJ1-2; 8 bases are a match to TRBD1. The sample consisted of peripheral blood. The CDR3 region is CSVEGGQAYYGYTF. In DNA, the CDR3 is TGCAGCGTTGAAGGGGGACAGGCTTACTATGGCTACACCTTC.